Shown below are 13 T cell receptor beta chains from a single sample sequenced in a study of vaccination and CD4 T cells after COVID-19. CD4+ T cells that had been cultured provided DNA sequenced with the Oncomine TCR Beta short-read assay. TCRdb ran MiXCR on the PCR reads and lists one entry per CDR3 protein. Here the sample spans 11,000 to 15,000 distinct CDR3 sequences, approximately 57% being singletons. The antigens for these receptors are not known. Sample treatment: approximately 9-day PBMC culture with coronavirus spike peptide pools or control peptides (ViraFEST assay). Sample: CD4+ T cells from blood, cultured in vitro. The receptor source for this set is a human donor who had recovered from COVID-19.

The chain links TRBV2 to TRBJ1-1, with a tentative D call TRBD1 (6 bases). The V and J ends lost 6 bases and 5 bases respectively, with 19 bases between them. This CDR3 is built from 15 residues. Per the germline V gene, CDR1 is SNHLY and CDR2 is FYNNEI. The CDR3 DNA is TGTGCCAGCAGGCGAGGGGGGGGGCGTGGGACTGAAGCTTTCTTT. Translation: CASRRGGGRGTEAFF. Filled out from reference TRBV2 and TRBJ1-1, the complete variable domain reads EPEVTQTPSHQVTQMGQEVILRCVPISNHLYFYWYRQILGQKVEFLVSFYNNEISEKSEIFDDQFSVERPDGSNFTLKIRSTKLEDSAMYFCASRRGGGRGTEAFFGQGTRLTVV.

The V call is TRBV11-3, the J call TRBJ2-5; D perhaps matches TRBD1 (6 bases). The germline V gene has CDR1 SGHNT and CDR2 YENEEA. CDR3 length equals 17 residues. V was trimmed by 2 bases and J by 0 bases, leaving 16 bases between them. The CDR3 coding sequence is TGTGCCAGCAGCTTAACCGCCGGGACAAGGTACCAAGAGACCCAGTACTTC. Translated: CASSLTAGTRYQETQYF.

The rearrangement joins TRBV20-1 to TRBJ2-7; 7 bases align to TRBD2. Germline trimming cut 3 bases from V and 0 bases from J; bases unmatched to any gene: 5. Germline V gene lookup returns CDR1 DFQATT and CDR2 SNEGSKA (reference sequence). The CDR3 loop spans 14 amino acids. The CDR3 loop is CSASPPSGSYEQYF. CDR3 nucleotide sequence: TGCAGTGCTAGCCCCCCTAGCGGCTCCTACGAGCAGTACTTC.

The rearrangement joins TRBV6-1 to TRBJ2-6; 9 positions match TRBD1. The germline gives CDR1 MNHNS, CDR2 SASEGT. The CDR3 loop spans 14 amino acids. The junction had 2 bases not matched to a gene; V was cut back by 6 bases and J by 5 bases. This CDR3 reads CASRDRGRANVLTF. CDR3 DNA sequence: TGTGCCAGCAGGGACAGGGGTAGGGCCAACGTCCTGACTTTC.

The rearrangement uses TRBV5-1 and TRBJ1-6; D may be TRBD1 (5 bases). Per germline, CDR1 SGHRS and CDR2 YFSETQ. Trimming shortened V by 0 bases and J by 7 bases, and 14 bases separated the two germline ends. The CDR3 length is 16 residues. The CDR3 DNA follows: TGCGCCAGCAGCTTGGCACTAACAGGAGGAAATTCACCCCTCCACTTT. Its translation: CASSLALTGGNSPLHF.

This clonotype is large. The chain couples TRBV6-1 to TRBJ1-2; D not certain. CDR1 is MNHNS, CDR2 SASEGT, per germline. The CDR3 extends over 14 amino acids. The V end lost 5 bases, the J end lost 8 bases, and 18 bases lay between the germline ends. CDR3 region: CASSPLDYKMGYTF. CDR3 in DNA: TGTGCCAGCAGTCCCCTGGACTACAAGATGGGCTACACCTTC.

The chain has TRBV5-4 and TRBJ1-1; 9 bases align to TRBD1. This CDR3 region has 15 residues. The V and J ends lost 1 base and 4 bases, in that order; junction bases with no gene match: 5. The V gene's germline CDR1 is SGHNT and CDR2 YYREEE (reference sequence). The CDR3 sequence: CASSLKTGGLTEAFF. CDR3 sequence (DNA): TGTGCCAGCAGCTTGAAAACAGGGGGCCTCACTGAAGCTTTCTTT.

The sample holds a few counts of this clonotype. V is TRBV12-3 or TRBV12-4 and J is TRBJ1-5, with a weak D call TRBD1 (5 bases). The V end was cut by 8 bases, the J end by 6 bases, with 20 bases between. There are 15 residues in the CDR3. The CDR3 region has the DNA TGTGCCAGCGCAAGGAAGGGGATAGGTTTTCAGCCCCAGCATTTT. Its translation is CASARKGIGFQPQHF.

This sequence joins TRBV30 and TRBJ2-7; TRBD2 matches 7 bases. V was clipped by 5 bases and J by 4 bases; unmatched bases: 2. Germline V gene sequence: CDR1 GTSNPN, CDR2 SVGIG (reference sequence). The CDR3 loop spans 11 amino acids. This CDR3 reads CAWGRGYEQYF. CDR3 coding DNA: TGTGCCTGGGGGAGGGGTTACGAGCAGTACTTC.

J is TRBJ1-1 and V is TRBV10-2, with a tentative D call TRBD1 (6 bases). Germline V gene sequence: CDR1 WSHSY, CDR2 SAAADI. CDR3 length: 14 amino acids. V lost 6 bases and J lost 5, with 16 bases in between. The DNA of the CDR3 is TGCGCCAGCAGACACAGGGTAGAGGGAACTGAAGCTTTCTTT. It translates to CASRHRVEGTEAFF.

The CDR3 reads CASSSGQGVGYTF. The CDR3 nucleotides read TGTGCCAGCAGTTCGGGACAGGGGGTCGGCTACACCTTC. This chain links TRBV12-3 or TRBV12-4 with TRBJ1-2, with 11 bases identical to TRBD1. The CDR3 contains 13 residues. Trimming took 4 bases from V and 8 from J; bases not matched to a gene: 3.

This sequence joins TRBV30 and TRBJ2-7, with a weak D call TRBD1 (7 bases). Germline V lookup: CDR1 GTSNPN, CDR2 SVGIG (reference sequence). V shed 2 bases and J shed 11 bases, with 25 bases lying between them. The length of the CDR3 is 15 residues. The CDR3 DNA is TGTGCCTGGAGTTCCCCGGGGGTGGCAGGGGGTAGAAAGTACTTC. Translation gives CAWSSPGVAGGRKYF.

This chain uses TRBV19 with TRBJ2-3; 7 nucleotides agree with TRBD2. The germline V gene encodes CDR1 LNHDA and CDR2 SQIVND (reference sequence). V shed 8 bases, J shed 0 bases, and the junction held 5 bases outside the gene matches. The CDR3 runs 14 residues. DNA of the CDR3: TGTGCCAGTCGAAAGCGGGACAGCACAGATACGCAGTATTTT. It encodes CASRKRDSTDTQYF.